These T cell receptor beta chains were read from a single sample in a study of graft-versus-host responses after intestinal transplantation. The data were produced by immunoSEQ multiplex PCR, yet TCRdb's version contains in-frame clones alone and is incomplete. The sample holds about 9,500 clones, over 75% seen once. The sequenced sample was PBMCs, obtained more than 230 days after intestinal transplant. The receptor set was obtained from a human patient who received an intestinal transplant, so some T cells may come from the graft donor. The CDR3 runs from the conserved cysteine through the conserved F or W. D genes are given only for firm matches. Clone size is stated in some rows and not others, as once, few, many or a class when expanded.

V	size	J	D	DNA	CDR3
TRBV6-6	-	TRBJ2-2	TRBD2	TGTGCCAGCAGTTACTCGGGGGGGACCGGGGAGCTGTTTTTT	CASSYSGGTGELFF
TRBV14	-	TRBJ1-6	TRBD1	TGTGCCAGCAGCCCAGCACGGGACAGACCTAATTCACCCCTCCACTTT	CASSPARDRPNSPLHF
TRBV30	few	TRBJ1-2	-	TGTGCCTGGAGTGGACGGAGATCGAACTATGGCTACACCTTC	CAWSGRRSNYGYTF
TRBV27	once	TRBJ1-1	TRBD1	TGTGCCAGCAGTTTACGAGACAGGGGGAACACTGAAGCTTTCTTT	CASSLRDRGNTEAFF
TRBV6-5	-	TRBJ2-5	-	TGTGCCAGCAGTGCCCCGGGGTCACAAGAGACCCAGTACTTC	CASSAPGSQETQYF
TRBV15	-	TRBJ2-1	-	TGTGCCACCAGCAGAGATGAGGAGCAGGACTACACCGACAATGAGCAGTTCTTC	CATSRDEEQDYTDNEQFF
TRBV27	-	TRBJ2-1	TRBD1	TGTGCCAGCAGTCCCCGCGCGACAGGGGGCGGTCAACGTGTACACAATGAGCAGTTCTTC	CASSPRATGGGQRVHNEQFF
TRBV4-1	-	TRBJ2-2	TRBD2	TGCGCCAGCAGCCACCAGACTAGCGGACCCACCGGGGAGCTGTTTTTT	CASSHQTSGPTGELFF
TRBV9	once	TRBJ2-7	TRBD2	TGTGCCAGCAGCCCCACTTCGGGACTAGCAGGCGAGCAGTACTTC	CASSPTSGLAGEQYF
TRBV2	-	TRBJ1-1	-	TGTGCCAGCAGTGAAAGGGCGTACACTGAAGCTTTCTTT	CASSERAYTEAFF
TRBV2	-	TRBJ1-5	-	TGTGCCAGCAGTGAAGCCGGGGGCGGCAATCAGCCCCAGCATTTT	CASSEAGGGNQPQHF
TRBV21-1	-	TRBJ1-3	-	TGTGCCAGCAGCAAAGGGTGGCCTTTCGTCGCGTCCTCTGGAAACACCATATATTTT	CASSKGWPFVASSGNTIYF
TRBV28	-	TRBJ1-5	-	TGTGCCAGCAGTTTAGACGCACCCTACCCGTCCCAGCATTTT	CASSLDAPYPSQHF
TRBV28	-	TRBJ2-7	-	TGTGCCAGCAGTTTATCGGGGTACGAGCAGTACTTC	CASSLSGYEQYF
TRBV4-2	-	TRBJ2-3	-	TGTGCCAGCAGCCAAGACCAGGCCGGTATCTCAGATACGCAGTATTTT	CASSQDQAGISDTQYF
TRBV4-1	-	TRBJ2-7	-	TGCGCCAGCAGCCAAGAACAGGATTCCTACGAGCAGTACTTC	CASSQEQDSYEQYF
TRBV28	-	TRBJ2-3	-	TGTGCCAGCAGTTTGTCAGGGCCGCGAGGCACAGATACGCAGTATTTT	CASSLSGPRGTDTQYF
TRBV27	-	TRBJ2-3	TRBD2	TGTGCCAGCAGACAACTAGCGGGAGGCACAGATACGCAGTATTTT	CASRQLAGGTDTQYF
TRBV6-5	-	TRBJ1-6	-	TGTGCCAGCAGTCTTGGGGGGCGGAATTCACCCCTCCACTTT	CASSLGGRNSPLHF
TRBV4-1	-	TRBJ2-7	TRBD1	TGCGCCAGCAGCCAAGTCGCCCCGGGACAGGGTTTCTACGAGCAGTACTTC	CASSQVAPGQGFYEQYF
TRBV28	-	TRBJ2-2	-	TGTGCCAGCAGTTTAAGTCCAGGTGCCTTCGGGGAGCTGTTTTTT	CASSLSPGAFGELFF
TRBV28	-	TRBJ2-7	-	TGTGCCAGCAGTTGGCCCATTGGTCCGCCCTACGAGCAGTACTTC	CASSWPIGPPYEQYF
TRBV28	-	TRBJ2-1	-	TGTGCCAGCAGTTCGACCGGACGGCAGTTCTTC	CASSSTGRQFF
TRBV5-6	-	TRBJ2-3	-	TGTGCCAGCAGCCGAACGGCGGGTACGCAGTATTTT	CASSRTAGTQYF
TRBV6-1	few	TRBJ1-4	-	TGTGCCAGCAGTGAAGATGGGACAACTAATGAAAAACTGTTTTTT	CASSEDGTTNEKLFF
TRBV5-4	-	TRBJ2-7	-	TGTGCCAGCAGCTTGGGGGACTTCTACGAGCAGTACTTC	CASSLGDFYEQYF
TRBV4-3	-	TRBJ1-5	-	TGCGCCAGCAGCCAAGATCTCGGAGGGCATCAGCCCCAGCATTTT	CASSQDLGGHQPQHF
TRBV5-1	-	TRBJ2-7	TRBD1	TGCGCCAGCAGCTTGAATCGGGACAGGGGGGCCTACGAGCAGTACTTC	CASSLNRDRGAYEQYF
TRBV5-6	-	TRBJ1-4	-	TGTGCCAGCAGCTTGGGGGGTGCTAATGAAAAACTGTTTTTT	CASSLGGANEKLFF
TRBV14	once	TRBJ2-7	-	TGTGCCAGCAGCCAAGATCGGGGCAGCTACGAGCAGTACTTC	CASSQDRGSYEQYF
TRBV18	-	TRBJ1-1	-	TGTGCCAGCTCACCACTCAGGGTCGGACCTTCGAACACTGAAGCTTTCTTT	CASSPLRVGPSNTEAFF
TRBV9	-	TRBJ2-3	TRBD2	TGTGCCAGCAGCGTAGCTACAGGGACTAGCGGGCTCACCTCTGTCACAGATACGCAGTATTTT	CASSVATGTSGLTSVTDTQYF
TRBV11-1	-	TRBJ2-5	-	TGTGCCAGCAGCTTGGGCATCAGGGCAGGGGAAAAAGAGACCCAGTACTTC	CASSLGIRAGEKETQYF
TRBV7-9	-	TRBJ1-1	TRBD1	TGTGCCAGCAGCGATCGGGACAGGGCAACTGAAGCTTTCTTT	CASSDRDRATEAFF
TRBV28	once	TRBJ2-7	TRBD1	TGTGCCAGCAGTTTGTTTACAGGGGGTGAGCAGTACTTC	CASSLFTGGEQYF
TRBV9	-	TRBJ1-2	-	TGTGCCAGCAGCATTCGGGACGGGGGATTCTATGGCTACACCTTC	CASSIRDGGFYGYTF
TRBV5-1	-	TRBJ1-4	TRBD1	TGCGCCAGCAGCTCCCGGGACAGGGGTAATGAAAAACTGTTTTTT	CASSSRDRGNEKLFF
TRBV7-3	-	TRBJ2-3	TRBD1	TGTGCCAGCAGCTTGGACAGGGGTCTCGCAGATACGCAGTATTTT	CASSLDRGLADTQYF
TRBV6-4	-	TRBJ2-2	-	TGTGCCAGCAGTGACTCGGACACCGGGGAGCTGTTTTTT	CASSDSDTGELFF
TRBV27	-	TRBJ2-1	-	TGTGCCAGCAGTCCCGACCAGGGGTACAATGAGCAGTTCTTC	CASSPDQGYNEQFF
TRBV5-4	few	TRBJ2-7	TRBD1	TGTGCCAGCAGCTTGGACAGGGGGGTCTACGAGCAGTACTTC	CASSLDRGVYEQYF
TRBV5-4	few	TRBJ1-2	TRBD1	TGTGCCAGCAGCACAGGGGGGGAGATGGGCTACACCTTC	CASSTGGEMGYTF
TRBV29-1	-	TRBJ2-1	-	TGCAGCGTTGGGATCCTAGTCGTTGCCTACAATGAGCAGTTCTTC	CSVGILVVAYNEQFF
TRBV30	-	TRBJ1-5	-	TGTGCCTGGAGGTCAAATTCAGGGAGGCGCCTCAATCAGCCCCAGCATTTT	CAWRSNSGRRLNQPQHF
TRBV6-6	few	TRBJ2-3	TRBD2	TGTGCCAGCAGTTACTGGAGTGGGAGGGCTTCTGATACGCAGTATTTT	CASSYWSGRASDTQYF
TRBV2	-	TRBJ2-3	-	TGTGCCAGCAGTGGACATAGCACAGATACGCAGTATTTT	CASSGHSTDTQYF
TRBV11-2	-	TRBJ2-7	-	TGTGCCAGCAGCTTTGGGCCCGAGCAGTACTTC	CASSFGPEQYF
TRBV30	few	TRBJ2-7	TRBD1	TGTGCCGGCACAGGGGACACCTACGAGCAGTACTTC	CAGTGDTYEQYF
TRBV4-2	-	TRBJ2-1	-	TGTGCCAGCAGCCAAGACGTCAATGAGCAGTTCTTC	CASSQDVNEQFF
TRBV9	-	TRBJ1-2	-	TGTGCCAGCAGCGTAGCGGGAGCTAACTATGGCTACACCTTC	CASSVAGANYGYTF
TRBV7-4	few	TRBJ2-1	TRBD2	TGTGCCAGCAGCTTAGTTCGCCGCCCGGGACTAGTCGGAAAGGGCGATGAGCAGTTCTTC	CASSLVRRPGLVGKGDEQFF
TRBV7-3	-	TRBJ2-1	TRBD1	TGTGCCAGCGGGTCCGGGACAGAGAAGAGGAATGAGCAGTTCTTC	CASGSGTEKRNEQFF
TRBV15	-	TRBJ1-5	-	TGTGCCACCAGCAGAGGGTTTCAGGGGACTCAGCCCCAGCATTTT	CATSRGFQGTQPQHF
TRBV5-1	-	TRBJ2-7	-	TGCGCCAGCAGCGTCTCGACAGGCCCCTACGAGCAGTACTTC	CASSVSTGPYEQYF